This T cell receptor (beta chain) originates from a study of identical twins. The study, taken as a whole, reports: Twins' surplus sharing was weaker for beta out-of-frame sequences. Donors were not followed over many years; analysis was cross-sectional. Models, which agreed with sharing between unrelated individuals, nonetheless underestimated the out-of-frame TCR alpha sharing seen in monozygotic twins.

A word on this clonotype: Its antigen remains unknown.

TCRdb redid the calling of the 5' RACE reads with MiXCR, one entry per CDR3 protein. The table includes hundreds of thousands of distinct CDR3 sequences, 15% to 20% detected once. Germline V CDR1 and CDR2: MNHNY, SVGAGI (reference sequence). The V and J ends lost 6 bases and 7 bases respectively, with 10 bases between them. The length of the CDR3 is 11 residues. In addition, the sample was reused for a study of T cells expressing NK-cell markers. As that report states: These clonotypes additionally ranked first within the CD3+CD56-NKG2C+ fraction of several donors.

The sequenced sample consisted of PBMCs. The origin of this receptor is a young woman in good health. This rearrangement joins TRBV6-6 to TRBJ2-7; no clear D. Here the CDR3 DNA reads TGTGCCAGCAGGTCCCCCGGGGAGCAGTACTTC. Translation gives CASRSPGEQYF.